This T cell receptor (beta chain) was identified in a study of blood T cell repertoires in COVID-19. Across the study: Researchers got acute and convalescent COVID-19 samples from the United States, Italy and Spain.

The germline V gene has CDR1 SGHAT and CDR2 FQNNGV. The V segment lost 0 bases and the J segment 6 bases; nucleotides outside the gene matches: 10. This CDR3 region has 16 residues. How the authors handled the data: Amplifying reference gene primers gave estimates of nucleated cell counts. TCRdb's copy holds only in-frame clones and misses some; the assay was immunoSEQ multiplex PCR. V and J calls plus clone size are reproduced from that table; the DNA served to infer D and trimming. The table records over 200,000 clones, around 85% of them present only once. The chain couples TRBV11-2 to TRBJ2-7; 8 positions match TRBD2. The TCR sequence derives from a human donor in a cohort sampled during active COVID-19. Sequencing was performed on peripheral blood. The CDR3, as DNA: TGTGCCAGCAGCTTAGACTCGGGACTAGGGCCCCTCGAGCAGTACTTC. It specifies CASSLDSGLGPLEQYF.